Below are 23 T cell receptor beta chains sequenced from a single sample in a study of blood T cell repertoires in COVID-19. TCRdb's copy holds only in-frame clones and misses some; the assay was immunoSEQ multiplex PCR. The sample has approximately 37,000 clones; around 86% are singletons. What was sequenced was peripheral blood. These receptor sequences come from a man older than 75 with active COVID-19.

The chain employs TRBV6-5 and TRBJ2-2; TRBD2 aligns across 9 bases. CDR3 size: 15 residues. V shed 5 bases and J 5 bases; nucleotides not matched to a gene: 6. Germline V CDR1 and CDR2: MNHEY, SVGAGI. The CDR3 loop is CASSRRRGGTGELFF. CDR3 in DNA: TGTGCCAGCAGTCGTCGGCGGGGGGGGACCGGGGAGCTGTTTTTT.

V usage is TRBV29-1 and J usage is TRBJ1-1, with 10 bases matching TRBD1. There are 12 residues in the CDR3. J lost 5 bases, V lost 7 bases, and 4 bases had no gene match. Germline CDR1 SQVTM, CDR2 ANQGSEA. The DNA for the CDR3 is TGCAGCGGGGGACAGGGGAATACTGAAGCTTTCTTT. It is translated as CSGGQGNTEAFF. Complete variable domain (other parts from reference TRBV29-1 and TRBJ1-1): SAVISQKPSRDICQRGTSLTIQCQVDSQVTMMFWYRQQPGQSLTLIATANQGSEATYESGFVIDKFPISRPNLTFSTLTVSNMSPEDSSIYLCSGGQGNTEAFFGQGTRLTVV.

CDR3 in amino acids: CASSTRTGENYGYTF. The CDR3 coding sequence is TGTGCCAGCTCAACCCGGACAGGGGAGAACTATGGCTACACCTTC. The gene calls are TRBV18 and TRBJ1-2; TRBD1 agrees at 9 bases. Germline CDR1 reads KGHSH; CDR2 reads LQKENI. This CDR3 has 15 amino acids. With 5 bases clipped from V and 2 bases from J, the junction kept 6 bases outside the gene matches.

CDR3 in amino acids: CASSPARGRGRYSYEQYF. The DNA for the CDR3 is TGTGCCAGCAGCCCCGCCCGCGGGAGAGGCCGGTACTCCTACGAGCAGTACTTC. The chain is built from TRBV3-1 (or the pseudogene TRBV3-2) and TRBJ2-7; 7 bases are a match to TRBD2. After removal of 4 bases from V and 0 bases from J, the junction contained 15 bases not matched to a gene. CDR1 and CDR2 from the germline V gene are LGHDT and YNNKEL (reference sequence). This CDR3 spans 18 amino acids.

Judged by abundance, this clone is medium-sized (0.01 to 0.1%). The chain has TRBV27 and TRBJ1-5; D might be TRBD1 (6 bases). The CDR3 is made up of 13 amino acids. Germline V gene sequence: CDR1 MNHEY, CDR2 SMNVEV (reference sequence). V dropped 4 bases and J dropped 3 bases, with 7 bases sitting between them. The CDR3, as DNA: TGTGCCAGCAGTTGGGGGCTCAATCAGCCCCAGCATTTT. Translation gives CASSWGLNQPQHF.

Here the CDR3 DNA reads TGCGCCAGCAGGGGGAGGGAGAGGCACGAGCAGTACTTC. Translated: CASRGRERHEQYF. The rearrangement links TRBV5-1 to TRBJ2-7; TRBD2 agrees at 7 bases. This CDR3 has 13 residues. The germline CDR1 and CDR2 sequences are SGHRS and YFSETQ. Trimming took 5 bases from V and 5 from J; bases not matched to a gene: 7.

The chain is built from TRBV19 and TRBJ2-3; 11 positions agree with TRBD2. The CDR3 sequence is 14 residues long. The ends lost 7 bases at V and 5 bases at J; junction bases unmatched: 5. Germline V lookup: CDR1 LNHDA, CDR2 SQIVND (reference sequence). The CDR3, as DNA: TGTGCCAGTAACAACGGACTAGCGGGAGATACGCAGTATTTT. This gives the protein CASNNGLAGDTQYF.

The chain employs TRBV10-2 and TRBJ2-2; D possibly corresponds to TRBD1 (6 bases). V lost 6 bases and J lost 6, with 20 bases in between. In germline, CDR1 is WSHSY, CDR2 SAAADI. The CDR3 covers 16 residues. CDR3 sequence (DNA): TGCGCCAGCAGAGCACCCCGGGCAGGGGTTTCCGGGGAGCTGTTTTTT. Translated, it gives CASRAPRAGVSGELFF.

The V call is TRBV7-2, the J call TRBJ1-1, with 7 nucleotides matching TRBD1. CDR1 and CDR2 (germline): SGHTA, FQGNSA. The CDR3 runs to 17 residues. The ends lost 4 bases at V and 0 bases at J; junction bases unmatched: 11. The CDR3 loop reads CASSWRGGRLMNTEAFF. The CDR3 DNA reads as TGTGCCAGCAGCTGGCGAGGGGGCAGGTTGATGAACACTGAAGCTTTCTTT.

The chain joins TRBV7-2 to TRBJ2-5, with TRBD1 matching over 7 bases. With 5 bases clipped from V and 5 bases from J, the junction kept 11 bases outside the gene matches. The germline V gene has CDR1 SGHTA and CDR2 FQGNSA. The CDR3 length is 15 residues. The CDR3 coding sequence is TGTGCCAGCAGCCCTCGACAGGGCCGTGACGAGACCCAGTACTTC. Its translation is CASSPRQGRDETQYF.

This rearrangement joins TRBV5-1 to TRBJ1-1; D gene unclear. The CDR3 runs to 15 residues. Trimming pared 0 bases from V and 4 bases from J, leaving 13 bases between. Germline V CDR1 and CDR2: SGHRS, YFSETQ. Here the CDR3 DNA reads TGCGCCAGCAGCTTGGATCCGGGAAAGACCACTGAAGCTTTCTTT. This encodes CASSLDPGKTTEAFF.

This clone has just a few counts. V gene TRBV18 combines with J gene TRBJ2-2; 7 positions agree with TRBD2. Germline trimming cut 0 bases from V and 4 bases from J; bases unmatched to any gene: 11. Germline V gene data show CDR1 as KGHSH and CDR2 as LQKENI. CDR3 length: 18 residues. The CDR3 here is CASSPPGRGRAGTGELFF. The CDR3 coding sequence is TGTGCCAGCTCACCACCAGGTCGAGGGAGGGCCGGCACCGGGGAGCTGTTTTTT. Supplemented by reference TRBV18 and TRBJ2-2, the full variable domain reads NAGVMQNPRHLVRRRGQEARLRCSPMKGHSHVYWYRQLPEEGLKFMVYLQKENIIDESGMPKERFSAEFPKEGPSILRIQQVVRGDSAAYFCASSPPGRGRAGTGELFFGEGSRLTVL.

The chain joins TRBV6-4 to TRBJ2-5; TRBD2 agrees at 8 bases. This CDR3 has 15 amino acids. Germline trimming cut 6 bases from V and 5 bases from J; bases unmatched to any gene: 11. Germline CDR1 and CDR2: MRHNA and SNTAGT. CDR3 protein: CASRGLAPWRETQYF. In DNA form, the CDR3 reads TGTGCCAGCAGAGGACTAGCTCCTTGGCGGGAGACCCAGTACTTC.

This clone was seen only once. This chain connects TRBV7-8 to TRBJ2-4, with a possible D match to TRBD1 (5 bases). V was shortened by 5 bases and J by 1 base, with 12 bases between the two germline ends. Germline lookup yields CDR1 SGHVS and CDR2 FQNEAQ. This CDR3 comprises 15 residues. The CDR3: CASSQSRVAKNIQYF. CDR3 sequence (DNA): TGTGCCAGCAGCCAATCCAGGGTGGCCAAAAACATTCAGTACTTC.

The CDR3 protein is CASADTRGRGRTEAFF. Here the CDR3 DNA reads TGTGCCAGCGCCGACACCAGGGGGCGAGGGAGGACTGAAGCTTTCTTT. V usage is TRBV18 and J usage is TRBJ1-1; 8 bases fit TRBD1. The length of the CDR3 is 16 residues. The V segment lost 8 bases and the J segment 5 bases; nucleotides outside the gene matches: 16. Germline V gene data show CDR1 as KGHSH and CDR2 as LQKENI.

V gene TRBV28 combines with J gene TRBJ2-7; possible D gene TRBD2, 7 bases. CDR3 size: 14 residues. The V and J ends lost 5 bases and 7 bases respectively, with 18 bases between them. Per germline, CDR1 MDHEN and CDR2 SYDVKM. CDR3 bases: TGTGCCAGCAGTCCCGGGGGGCGGGAGAGAGAGCAGTACTTC. It codes for CASSPGGREREQYF.

The chain has TRBV7-9 and TRBJ2-7; 13 nucleotides match TRBD2. The CDR3 has 16 amino acids. V shed 5 bases and J 5 bases; nucleotides not matched to a gene: 9. Germline V gene sequence: CDR1 SEHNR, CDR2 FQNEAQ (reference sequence). This chain's CDR3 is CASSQGLAGRLNEQYF. DNA for the CDR3: TGTGCCAGCAGCCAGGGACTAGCGGGACGTCTAAACGAGCAGTACTTC. Full variable domain (rest looked up from reference TRBV7-9 and TRBJ2-7): DTGVSQNPRHKITKRGQNVTFRCDPISEHNRLYWYRQTLGQGPEFLTYFQNEAQLEKSRLLSDRFSAERPKGSFSTLEIQRTEQGDSAMYLCASSQGLAGRLNEQYFGPGTRLTVT.

This clone has a single count. This chain connects TRBV10-2 to TRBJ2-1; 7 bases map to TRBD2. The germline V gene has CDR1 WSHSY and CDR2 SAAADI. The length of the CDR3 is 17 residues. The ends lost 5 bases at V and 7 bases at J; junction bases unmatched: 17. CDR3 region: CASSRWGGGPKVNEQFF. CDR3 nucleotides: TGCGCCAGCAGTAGATGGGGGGGAGGGCCGAAAGTTAATGAGCAGTTCTTC.

V gene TRBV4-1 combines with J gene TRBJ2-3, with 12 bases fitting TRBD2. Trimming took 2 bases from V and 5 from J; bases not matched to a gene: 5. Germline CDR1 is MGHRA and CDR2 is YSYEKL. The CDR3 has 16 amino acids. The CDR3 loop is CASSQRPGLAGDTQYF. As DNA, the CDR3 is TGCGCCAGCAGCCAACGTCCGGGACTAGCGGGAGATACGCAGTATTTT.

The chain carries TRBV7-2 and TRBJ2-2, with TRBD1 as a possible D gene (6 bases). The CDR3 is 14 amino acids. The V gene's germline CDR1 is SGHTA and CDR2 FQGNSA. The V and J ends lost 2 bases and 4 bases respectively, with 8 bases between them. The CDR3 DNA reads as TGTGCCAGCAGCTTACAGGGGAGCACCGGGGAGCTGTTTTTT. The encoded protein is CASSLQGSTGELFF.

This chain uses TRBV19 with TRBJ2-7, with 11 bases lining up with TRBD1. The junction had 1 base not matched to a gene; V was cut back by 5 bases and J by 4 bases. Germline-derived CDR1 and CDR2 are LNHDA and SQIVND (reference sequence). CDR3 length: 13 residues. CDR3 sequence (DNA): TGTGCCAGTAGTCGGGACAGGGGGTACGAGCAGTACTTC. It translates to CASSRDRGYEQYF.

CDR3 sequence: CASSPAGTGNTEAFF. The DNA of the CDR3 is TGTGCCAGCTCACCAGCCGGGACAGGGAACACTGAAGCTTTCTTT. The chain couples TRBV18 to TRBJ1-1; TRBD1 matches at 8 bases. The CDR3 is made up of 15 amino acids. The J segment lost 1 base and the V segment lost 2 bases, leaving 3 bases of the junction unmatched. Germline V CDR1 and CDR2: KGHSH, LQKENI.

The chain is built from TRBV6-2 or TRBV6-3 and TRBJ2-3; possibly TRBD1 for D (6 bases). With 1 base removed from V and 5 bases from J, the gap between germline ends came to 7 bases. CDR3 length equals 13 residues. The germline CDR1 and CDR2 sequences are MNHEY and SVGEGT. The CDR3 DNA is TGTGCCAGCAGTTACTTCAGGGGAGATACGCAGTATTTT. Its translation: CASSYFRGDTQYF.